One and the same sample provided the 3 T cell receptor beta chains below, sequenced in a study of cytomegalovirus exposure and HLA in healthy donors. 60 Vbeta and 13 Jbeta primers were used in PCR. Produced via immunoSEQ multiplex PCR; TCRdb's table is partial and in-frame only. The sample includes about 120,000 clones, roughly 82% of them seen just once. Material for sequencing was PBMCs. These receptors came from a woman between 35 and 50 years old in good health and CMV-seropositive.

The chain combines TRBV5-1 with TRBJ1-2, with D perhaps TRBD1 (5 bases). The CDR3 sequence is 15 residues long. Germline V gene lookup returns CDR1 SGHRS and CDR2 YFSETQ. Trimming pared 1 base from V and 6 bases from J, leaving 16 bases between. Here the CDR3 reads CASSLSGKVGHGYTF. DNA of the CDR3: TGCGCCAGCAGCTTGTCAGGGAAGGTGGGGCATGGCTACACCTTC.

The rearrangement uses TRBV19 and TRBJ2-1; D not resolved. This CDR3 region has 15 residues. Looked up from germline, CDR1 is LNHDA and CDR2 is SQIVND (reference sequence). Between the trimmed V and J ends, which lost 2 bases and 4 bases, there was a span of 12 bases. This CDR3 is CASSILAEYYNEQFF. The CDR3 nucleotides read TGTGCCAGTAGTATATTGGCGGAATATTACAATGAGCAGTTCTTC.

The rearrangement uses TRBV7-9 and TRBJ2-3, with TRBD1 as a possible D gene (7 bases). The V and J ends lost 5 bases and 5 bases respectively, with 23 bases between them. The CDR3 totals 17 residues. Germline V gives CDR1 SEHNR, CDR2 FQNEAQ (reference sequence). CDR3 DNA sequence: TGTGCCAGCAGCGCACCATCCAGGGGGGCTGTGGAAGATACGCAGTATTTT. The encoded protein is CASSAPSRGAVEDTQYF.